These 2 T cell receptor beta chains came from one sample sequenced in a study of cytomegalovirus exposure and HLA in healthy donors. With 60 Vbeta and 13 Jbeta primers, the PCR was carried out. Assay used: immunoSEQ multiplex PCR; TCRdb lists only in-frame clones, some missing. The table has tens of thousands of clones, 72% seen once. Sequenced input: PBMCs. The receptors originated from a woman in her 40s in good health and CMV-seropositive.

The chain has TRBV19 and TRBJ2-3; 9 nucleotides line up with TRBD2. J lost 1 base, V lost 4 bases, and 6 bases had no gene match. Germline V gene data show CDR1 as LNHDA and CDR2 as SQIVND (reference sequence). The length of the CDR3 is 16 residues. Here the CDR3 reads CASSKSAGGRTDTQYF. CDR3 bases: TGTGCCAGTAGTAAGAGTGCGGGGGGGCGCACAGATACGCAGTATTTT. Supplemented by reference TRBV19 and TRBJ2-3, the full variable domain reads DGGITQSPKYLFRKEGQNVTLSCEQNLNHDAMYWYRQDPGQGLRLIYYSQIVNDFQKGDIAEGYSVSREKKESFPLTVTSAQKNPTAFYLCASSKSAGGRTDTQYFGPGTRLTVL.

This chain links TRBV11-1 with TRBJ2-1, with D unclear. The germline V and J ends were trimmed by 5 bases and 0 bases, with 11 bases remaining between them. The CDR3 covers 15 residues. Germline V CDR1 and CDR2: SGHAT, FQDESV (reference sequence). CDR3 DNA: TGTGCCAGCAGCCCCCGTACCTACTCCTACAATGAGCAGTTCTTC. It translates to CASSPRTYSYNEQFF.